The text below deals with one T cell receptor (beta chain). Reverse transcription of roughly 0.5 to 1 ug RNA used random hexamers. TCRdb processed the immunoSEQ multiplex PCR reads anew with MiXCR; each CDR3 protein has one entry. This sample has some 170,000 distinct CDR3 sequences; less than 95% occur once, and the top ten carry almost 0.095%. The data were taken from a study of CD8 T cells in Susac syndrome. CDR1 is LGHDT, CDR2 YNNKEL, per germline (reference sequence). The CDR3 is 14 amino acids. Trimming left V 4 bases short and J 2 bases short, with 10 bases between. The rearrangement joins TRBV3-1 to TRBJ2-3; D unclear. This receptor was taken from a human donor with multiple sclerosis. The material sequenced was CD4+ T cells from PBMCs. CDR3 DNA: TGTGCCAGCAGCCCCCCGGAGAACACAGATACGCAGTATTTT. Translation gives CASSPPENTDTQYF.